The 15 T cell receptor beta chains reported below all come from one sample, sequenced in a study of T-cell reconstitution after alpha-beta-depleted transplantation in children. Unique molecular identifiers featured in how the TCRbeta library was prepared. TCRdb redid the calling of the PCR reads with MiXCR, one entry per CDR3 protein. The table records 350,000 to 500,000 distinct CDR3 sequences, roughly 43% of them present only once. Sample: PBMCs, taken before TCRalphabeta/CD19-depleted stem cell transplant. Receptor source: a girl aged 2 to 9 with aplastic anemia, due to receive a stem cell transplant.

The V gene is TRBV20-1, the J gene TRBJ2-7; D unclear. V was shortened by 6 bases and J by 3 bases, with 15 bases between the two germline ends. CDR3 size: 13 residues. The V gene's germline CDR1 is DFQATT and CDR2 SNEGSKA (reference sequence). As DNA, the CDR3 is TGCAGTGCCCGAGTGGTCAACCTCTACGAGCAGTACTTC. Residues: CSARVVNLYEQYF.

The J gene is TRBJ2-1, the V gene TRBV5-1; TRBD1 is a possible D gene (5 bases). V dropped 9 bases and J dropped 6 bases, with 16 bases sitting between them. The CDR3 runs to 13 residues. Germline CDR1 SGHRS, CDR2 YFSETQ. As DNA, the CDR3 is TGCGCCACCCGGACACCGAATGGCAATGAGCAGTTCTTC. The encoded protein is CATRTPNGNEQFF. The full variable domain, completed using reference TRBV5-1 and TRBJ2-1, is KAGVTQTPRYLIKTRGQQVTLSCSPISGHRSVSWYQQTPGQGLQFLFEYFSETQRNKGNFPGRFSGRQFSNSRSEMNVSTLELGDSALYLCATRTPNGNEQFFGPGTRLTVL.

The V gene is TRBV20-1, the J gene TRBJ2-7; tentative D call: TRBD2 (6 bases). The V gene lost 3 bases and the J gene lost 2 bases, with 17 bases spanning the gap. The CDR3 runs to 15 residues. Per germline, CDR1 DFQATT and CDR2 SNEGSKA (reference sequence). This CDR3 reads CSASLHGTAAYEQYF. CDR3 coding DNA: TGCAGTGCTAGCCTTCACGGGACTGCCGCCTACGAGCAGTACTTC.

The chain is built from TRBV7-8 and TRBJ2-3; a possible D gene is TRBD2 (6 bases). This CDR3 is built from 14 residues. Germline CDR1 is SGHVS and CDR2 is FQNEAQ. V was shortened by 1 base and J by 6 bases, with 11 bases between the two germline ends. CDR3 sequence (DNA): TGTGCCAGCAGCTTAGTACTGGGGAGGGATACGCAGTATTTT. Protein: CASSLVLGRDTQYF. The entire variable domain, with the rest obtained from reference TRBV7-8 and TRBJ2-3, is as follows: GAGVSQSPRYKVAKRGQDVALRCDPISGHVSLFWYQQALGQGPEFLTYFQNEAQLDKSGLPSDRFFAERPEGSVSTLKIQRTQQEDSAVYLCASSLVLGRDTQYFGPGTRLTVL.

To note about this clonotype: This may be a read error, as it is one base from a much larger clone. CDR3 amino acids: CASSRKALAEQCF. The CDR3 DNA reads as TGTGCCAGCAGCCGTAAGGCCCTCGCCGAGCAGTGCTTC. The chain couples TRBV12-3 or TRBV12-4 to TRBJ2-7; no clear D. The CDR3 has 13 residues.

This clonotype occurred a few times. In DNA form, the CDR3 reads TGCAGCGTTGACCGGACGTCAGATACGCAGTATTTT. Its protein is CSVDRTSDTQYF. The J gene is TRBJ2-3, the V gene TRBV29-1; D call uncertain. CDR1 is SQVTM, CDR2 ANQGSEA, per germline. Trimming took 3 bases from V and 4 from J, leaving 8 bases between them. The CDR3 covers 12 residues.

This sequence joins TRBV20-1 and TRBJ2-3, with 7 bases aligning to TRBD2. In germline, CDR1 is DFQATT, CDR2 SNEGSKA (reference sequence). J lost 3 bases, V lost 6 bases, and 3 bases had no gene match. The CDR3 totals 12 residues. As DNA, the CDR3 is TGCAGTGCCCCGGGGGGTACAGATACGCAGTATTTT. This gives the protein CSAPGGTDTQYF.

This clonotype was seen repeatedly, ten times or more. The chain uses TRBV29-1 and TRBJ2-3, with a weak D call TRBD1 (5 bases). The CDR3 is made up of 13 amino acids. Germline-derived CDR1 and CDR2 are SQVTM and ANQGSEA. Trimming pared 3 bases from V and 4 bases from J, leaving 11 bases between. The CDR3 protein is CSVEGRVADTQYF. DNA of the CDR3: TGCAGCGTTGAGGGCAGGGTGGCAGATACGCAGTATTTT.

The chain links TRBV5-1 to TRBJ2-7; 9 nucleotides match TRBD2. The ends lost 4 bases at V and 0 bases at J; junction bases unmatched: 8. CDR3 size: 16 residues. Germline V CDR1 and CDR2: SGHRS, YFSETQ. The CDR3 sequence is CASSPGEREASYEQYF. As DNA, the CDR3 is TGCGCCAGCAGCCCCGGAGAGCGGGAGGCCTCCTACGAGCAGTACTTC.

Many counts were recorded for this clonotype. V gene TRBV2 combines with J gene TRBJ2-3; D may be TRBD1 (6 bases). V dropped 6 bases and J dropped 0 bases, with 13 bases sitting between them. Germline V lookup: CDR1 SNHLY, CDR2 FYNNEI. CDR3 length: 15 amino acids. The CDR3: CASRGGRTSTDTQYF. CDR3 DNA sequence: TGTGCCAGCAGAGGGGGAAGGACTAGCACAGATACGCAGTATTTT.

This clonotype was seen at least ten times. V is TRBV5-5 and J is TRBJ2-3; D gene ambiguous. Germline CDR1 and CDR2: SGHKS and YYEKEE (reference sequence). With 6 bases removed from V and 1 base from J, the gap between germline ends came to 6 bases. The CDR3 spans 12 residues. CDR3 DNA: TGTGCCAGCACCCCTGGCACAGATACGCAGTATTTT. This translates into CASTPGTDTQYF.

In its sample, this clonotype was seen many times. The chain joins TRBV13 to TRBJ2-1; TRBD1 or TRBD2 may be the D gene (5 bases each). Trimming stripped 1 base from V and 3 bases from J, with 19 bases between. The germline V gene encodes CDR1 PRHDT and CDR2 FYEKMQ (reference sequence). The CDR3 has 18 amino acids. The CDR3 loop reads CASSLERSAIRGYNEQFF. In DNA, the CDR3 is TGTGCCAGCAGCTTAGAGCGTAGCGCCATAAGGGGCTACAATGAGCAGTTCTTC.

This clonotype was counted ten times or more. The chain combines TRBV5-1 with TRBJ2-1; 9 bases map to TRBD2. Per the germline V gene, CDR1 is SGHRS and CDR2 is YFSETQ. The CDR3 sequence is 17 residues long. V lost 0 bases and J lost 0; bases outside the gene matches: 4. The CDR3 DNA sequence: TGCGCCAGCAGCTTGGAGGGTAGCGGGAGCTCCTACAATGAGCAGTTCTTC. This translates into CASSLEGSGSSYNEQFF.

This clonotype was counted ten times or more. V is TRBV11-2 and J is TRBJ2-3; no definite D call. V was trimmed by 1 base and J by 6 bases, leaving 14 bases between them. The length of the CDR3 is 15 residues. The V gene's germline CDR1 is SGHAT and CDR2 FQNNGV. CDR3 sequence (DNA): TGTGCCAGCAGCTTAGGTGCCGTCCCGGCGGATACGCAGTATTTT. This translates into CASSLGAVPADTQYF. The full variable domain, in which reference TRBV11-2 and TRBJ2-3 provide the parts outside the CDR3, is EAGVAQSPRYKIIEKRQSVAFWCNPISGHATLYWYQQILGQGPKLLIQFQNNGVVDDSQLPKDRFSAERLKGVDSTLKIQPAKLEDSAVYLCASSLGAVPADTQYFGPGTRLTVL.

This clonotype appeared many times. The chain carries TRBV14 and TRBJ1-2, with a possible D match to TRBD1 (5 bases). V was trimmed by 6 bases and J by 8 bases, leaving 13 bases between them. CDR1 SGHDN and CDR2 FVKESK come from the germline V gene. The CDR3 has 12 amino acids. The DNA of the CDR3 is TGTGCCAGCAGTTTCACAGGAGGAGGCTACACCTTC. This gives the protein CASSFTGGGYTF. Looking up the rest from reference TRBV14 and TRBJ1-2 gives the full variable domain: EAGVTQFPSHSVIEKGQTVTLRCDPISGHDNLYWYRRVMGKEIKFLLHFVKESKQDESGMPNNRFLAERTGGTYSTLKVQPAELEDSGVYFCASSFTGGGYTFGSGTRLTVV.